The text below deals with one TCR beta chain. This entry belongs to a study of blood T cell repertoires in COVID-19. Overall study context: COVID-19 samples collected from the United States, Italy and Spain covered acute and convalescent phases. Sources were T cells, B-cell-depleted T cells, or PBMCs; the material itself was cDNA or gDNA.

The CDR3 consists of 14 residues. Trimming removed 3 bases at V and 0 bases at J, with 8 bases between. Germline-derived CDR1 and CDR2 are KGHSH and LQKENI. As processed by the authors: Amplification with reference gene primers provided the estimates of nucleated cell counts. Assay used: immunoSEQ multiplex PCR; TCRdb lists only in-frame clones, some missing. Clone size and V and J calls were adopted from that table, with D and trimming inferred from the DNA. The profile shows about 220,000 clones, 75% to 90% of them singletons. Material for sequencing was peripheral blood. This receptor was obtained from a woman between 25 and 40 years old who had recovered from COVID-19. The chain is built from TRBV18 and TRBJ1-2; D is uncertain. CDR3 bases: TGTGCCAGCTCACCGGGCACCCCTAACTATGGCTACACCTTC. Translated, it gives CASSPGTPNYGYTF. The full variable domain, its missing parts supplied by reference TRBV18 and TRBJ1-2, is NAGVMQNPRHLVRRRGQEARLRCSPMKGHSHVYWYRQLPEEGLKFMVYLQKENIIDESGMPKERFSAEFPKEGPSILRIQQVVRGDSAAYFCASSPGTPNYGYTFGSGTRLTVV.